This TCR beta chain is drawn from a study of metastatic and nonmetastatic thyroid tumors. Whole-study context: Patients with malignant and benign thyroid disease provided blood and tumor or nodule tissue, whose repertoires were compared. Findings and caveats of the study: Within blood and tumor, benign nodules reportedly had significantly lower TCR beta diversity than malignant thyroid tumors did.

On this clone itself: Its antigen is unidentified.

All patients reached thyroid surgery having received no treatment beforehand. Per the study methods: A classifier of distant metastasis in papillary thyroid cancer was built from CDR3 differences (across clinicopathological groups). TCRdb re-analyzed the PCR reads through MiXCR. For this entry, the V and J calls and clone size follow TCRdb and not the study's own pipeline. The repertoire holds 15,000 to 20,000 clones, with over 20% as singletons. The specimen sequenced was adjacent normal tissue. This TCR derives from a female donor with papillary thyroid cancer or a benign thyroid nodule (not recorded which). Some clones in this sample may be carry-over from other donors' samples.

Here the CDR3 DNA reads TGCAGTGCTAGTTGGGCTAGCGGGAGCCTGGATACGCAGTATTTT. It encodes CSASWASGSLDTQYF. V gene TRBV20-1 combines with J gene TRBJ2-3; TRBD2 matches 10 bases. This CDR3 region has 15 residues. Germline V CDR1 and CDR2: DFQATT, SNEGSKA (reference sequence). The junction had 9 bases not matched to a gene; V was cut back by 3 bases and J by 6 bases.